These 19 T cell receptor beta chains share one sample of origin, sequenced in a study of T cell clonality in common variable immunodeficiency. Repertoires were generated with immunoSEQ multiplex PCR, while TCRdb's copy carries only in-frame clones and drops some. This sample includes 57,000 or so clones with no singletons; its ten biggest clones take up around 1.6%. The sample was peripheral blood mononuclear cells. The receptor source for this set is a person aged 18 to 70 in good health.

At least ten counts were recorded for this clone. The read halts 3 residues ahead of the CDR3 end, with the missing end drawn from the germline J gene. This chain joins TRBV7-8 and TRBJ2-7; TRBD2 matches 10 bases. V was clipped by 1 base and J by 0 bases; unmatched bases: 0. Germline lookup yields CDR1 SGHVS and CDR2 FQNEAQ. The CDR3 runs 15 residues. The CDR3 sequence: CASSLGLAGSYEQYF. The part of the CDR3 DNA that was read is TGTGCCAGCAGCTTAGGACTAGCGGGCTCCTACGAG.

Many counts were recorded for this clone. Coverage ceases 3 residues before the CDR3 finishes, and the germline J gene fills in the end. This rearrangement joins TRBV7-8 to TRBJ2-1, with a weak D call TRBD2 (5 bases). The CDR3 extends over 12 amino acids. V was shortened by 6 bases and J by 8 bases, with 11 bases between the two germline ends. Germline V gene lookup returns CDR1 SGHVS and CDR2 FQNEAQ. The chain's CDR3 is CASSQTSDEQFF. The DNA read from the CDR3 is TGTGCCAGCAGTCAAACTAGTGATGAG. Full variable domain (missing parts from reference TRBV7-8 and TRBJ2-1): GAGVSQSPRYKVAKRGQDVALRCDPISGHVSLFWYQQALGQGPEFLTYFQNEAQLDKSGLPSDRFFAERPEGSVSTLKIQRTQQEDSAVYLCASSQTSDEQFFGPGTRLTVL.

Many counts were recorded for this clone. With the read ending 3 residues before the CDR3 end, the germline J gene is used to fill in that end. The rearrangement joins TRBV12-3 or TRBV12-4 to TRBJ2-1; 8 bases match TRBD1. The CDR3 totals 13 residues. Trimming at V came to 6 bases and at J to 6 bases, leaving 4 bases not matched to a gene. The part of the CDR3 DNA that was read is TGTGCCAGCAGCAGGGACAGGTTCAATGAG. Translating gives CASSRDRFNE. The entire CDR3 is CASSRDRFNEQFF.

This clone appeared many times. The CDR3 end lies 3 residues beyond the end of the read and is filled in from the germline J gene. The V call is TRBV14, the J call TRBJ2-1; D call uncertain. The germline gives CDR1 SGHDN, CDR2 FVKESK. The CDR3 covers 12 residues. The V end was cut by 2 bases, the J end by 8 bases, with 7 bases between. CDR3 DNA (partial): TGTGCCAGCAGCCAATCTATCGATGAG. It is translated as CASSQSIDE. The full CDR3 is CASSQSIDEQFF.

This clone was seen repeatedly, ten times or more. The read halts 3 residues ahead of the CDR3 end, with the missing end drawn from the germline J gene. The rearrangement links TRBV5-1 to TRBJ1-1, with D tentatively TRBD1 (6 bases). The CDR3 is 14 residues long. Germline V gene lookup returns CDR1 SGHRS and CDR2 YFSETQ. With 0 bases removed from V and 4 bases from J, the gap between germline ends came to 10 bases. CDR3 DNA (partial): TGCGCCAGCAGCTTGGACAGGGTGGCCACTGAA. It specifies CASSLDRVATE. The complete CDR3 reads CASSLDRVATEAFF.

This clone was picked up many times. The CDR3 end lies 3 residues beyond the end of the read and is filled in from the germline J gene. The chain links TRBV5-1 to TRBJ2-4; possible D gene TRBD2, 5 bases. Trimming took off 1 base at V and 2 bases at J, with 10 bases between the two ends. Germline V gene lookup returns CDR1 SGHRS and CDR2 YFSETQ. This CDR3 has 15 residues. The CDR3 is CASSLTSGTKNIQYF. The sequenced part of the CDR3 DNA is TGCGCCAGCAGCTTGACCTCGGGGACCAAAAACATT. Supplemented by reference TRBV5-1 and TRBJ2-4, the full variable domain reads KAGVTQTPRYLIKTRGQQVTLSCSPISGHRSVSWYQQTPGQGLQFLFEYFSETQRNKGNFPGRFSGRQFSNSRSEMNVSTLELGDSALYLCASSLTSGTKNIQYFGAGTRLSVL.

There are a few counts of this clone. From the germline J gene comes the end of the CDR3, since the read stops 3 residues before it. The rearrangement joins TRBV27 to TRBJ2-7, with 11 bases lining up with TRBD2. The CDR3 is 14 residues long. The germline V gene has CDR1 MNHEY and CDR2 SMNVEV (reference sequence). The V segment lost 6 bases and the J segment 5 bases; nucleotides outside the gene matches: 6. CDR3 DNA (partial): TGTGCCAGCAGAACTAGCGGGAGAGAGCACGAG. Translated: CASRTSGREHE. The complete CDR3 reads CASRTSGREHEQYF.

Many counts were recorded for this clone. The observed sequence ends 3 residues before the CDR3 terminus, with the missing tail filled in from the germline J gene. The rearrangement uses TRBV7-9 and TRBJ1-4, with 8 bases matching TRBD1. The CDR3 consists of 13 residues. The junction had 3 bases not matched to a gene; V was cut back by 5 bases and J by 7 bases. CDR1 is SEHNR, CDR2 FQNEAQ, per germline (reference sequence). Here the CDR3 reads CASSRGQGEKLFF. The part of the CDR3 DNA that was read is TGTGCCAGCAGCAGAGGACAGGGTGAAAAA. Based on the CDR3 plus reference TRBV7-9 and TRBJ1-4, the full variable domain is DTGVSQNPRHKITKRGQNVTFRCDPISEHNRLYWYRQTLGQGPEFLTYFQNEAQLEKSRLLSDRFSAERPKGSFSTLEIQRTEQGDSAMYLCASSRGQGEKLFFGSGTQLSVL.

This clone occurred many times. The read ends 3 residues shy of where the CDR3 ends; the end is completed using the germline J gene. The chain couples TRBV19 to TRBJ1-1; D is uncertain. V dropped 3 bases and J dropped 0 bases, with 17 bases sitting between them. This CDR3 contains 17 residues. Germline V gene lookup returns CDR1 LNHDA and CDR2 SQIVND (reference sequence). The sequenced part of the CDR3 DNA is TGTGCCAGTAGTATTACCGGTTTTAACAGAGTGAACACTGAA. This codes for CASSITGFNRVNTE. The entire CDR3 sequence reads CASSITGFNRVNTEAFF.

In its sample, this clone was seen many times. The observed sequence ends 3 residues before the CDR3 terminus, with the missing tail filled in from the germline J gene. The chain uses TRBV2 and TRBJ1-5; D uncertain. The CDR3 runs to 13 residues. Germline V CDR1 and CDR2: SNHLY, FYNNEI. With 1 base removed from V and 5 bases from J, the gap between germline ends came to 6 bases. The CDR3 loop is CASSEDSYQPQHF. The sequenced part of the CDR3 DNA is TGTGCCAGCAGTGAAGACAGTTATCAGCCC.

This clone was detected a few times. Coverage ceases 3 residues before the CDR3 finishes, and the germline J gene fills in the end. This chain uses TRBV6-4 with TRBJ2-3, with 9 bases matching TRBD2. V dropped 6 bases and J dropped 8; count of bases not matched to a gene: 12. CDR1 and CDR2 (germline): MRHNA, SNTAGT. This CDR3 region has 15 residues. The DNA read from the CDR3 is TGTGCCAGCAGCCCTTTCGGGACTAGCCCAGGTACG. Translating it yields CASSPFGTSPGT. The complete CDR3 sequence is CASSPFGTSPGTQYF.

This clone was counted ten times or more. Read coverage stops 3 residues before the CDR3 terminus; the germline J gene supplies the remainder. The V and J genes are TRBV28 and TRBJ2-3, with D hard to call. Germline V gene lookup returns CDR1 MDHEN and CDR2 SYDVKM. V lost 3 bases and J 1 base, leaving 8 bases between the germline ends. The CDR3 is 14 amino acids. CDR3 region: CASSLVRGTDTQYF. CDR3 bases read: TGTGCCAGCAGTTTGGTACGGGGCACAGATACG.

This CDR3 reads CASSNGRENEQFF. Partial CDR3 DNA: TGTGCCAGCAGCAACGGGCGGGAAAATGAG. The rearrangement uses TRBV11-3 and TRBJ2-1; D perhaps matches TRBD2 (6 bases). Read data end 3 residues before the CDR3 end; the end is taken from the germline J gene. The V end lost 5 bases, the J end lost 7 bases, and 12 bases lay between the germline ends. CDR1 and CDR2 (germline): SGHNT, YENEEA. The CDR3 sequence is 13 residues long.

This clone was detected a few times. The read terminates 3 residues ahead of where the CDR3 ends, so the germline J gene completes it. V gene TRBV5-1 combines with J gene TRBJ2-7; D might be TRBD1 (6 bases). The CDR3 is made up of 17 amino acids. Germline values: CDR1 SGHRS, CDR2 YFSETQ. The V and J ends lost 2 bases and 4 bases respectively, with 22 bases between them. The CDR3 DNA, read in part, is TGCGCCAGCAGCTTCGGGACACCAAGTCGCGAGGGGTACGAG. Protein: CASSFGTPSREGYE. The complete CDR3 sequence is CASSFGTPSREGYEQYF.

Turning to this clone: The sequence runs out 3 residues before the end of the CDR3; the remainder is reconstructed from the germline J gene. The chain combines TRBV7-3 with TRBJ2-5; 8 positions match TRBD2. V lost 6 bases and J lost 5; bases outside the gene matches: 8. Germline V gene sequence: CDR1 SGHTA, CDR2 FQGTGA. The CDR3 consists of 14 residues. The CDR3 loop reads CASSEKCGGETQYF. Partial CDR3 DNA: TGTGCCAGCAGTGAAAAGTGCGGGGGGGAGACC.

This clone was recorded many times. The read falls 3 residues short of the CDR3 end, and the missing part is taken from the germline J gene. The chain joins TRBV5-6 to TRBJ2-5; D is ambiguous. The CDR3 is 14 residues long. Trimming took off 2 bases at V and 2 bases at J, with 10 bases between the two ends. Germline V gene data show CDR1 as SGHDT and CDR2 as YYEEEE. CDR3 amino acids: CASSLGSPQETQYF. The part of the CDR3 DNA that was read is TGTGCCAGCAGCTTAGGTAGCCCTCAAGAGACC.

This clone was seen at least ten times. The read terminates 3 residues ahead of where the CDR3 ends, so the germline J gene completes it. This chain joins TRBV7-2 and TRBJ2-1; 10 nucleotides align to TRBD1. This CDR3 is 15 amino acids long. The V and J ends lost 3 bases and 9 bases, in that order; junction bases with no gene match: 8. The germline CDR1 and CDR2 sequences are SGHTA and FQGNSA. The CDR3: CASSFWTGGLSEQFF. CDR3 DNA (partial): TGTGCCAGCAGCTTCTGGACAGGGGGGTTGAGTGAG.

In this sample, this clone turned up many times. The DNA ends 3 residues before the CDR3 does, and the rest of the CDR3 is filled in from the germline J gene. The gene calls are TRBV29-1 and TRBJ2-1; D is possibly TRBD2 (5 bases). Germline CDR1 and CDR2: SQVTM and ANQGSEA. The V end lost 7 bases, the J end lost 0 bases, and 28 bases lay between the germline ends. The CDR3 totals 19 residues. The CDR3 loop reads CSAYQVLAGLRSSYNEQFF. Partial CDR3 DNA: TGCAGCGCATATCAGGTTTTGGCGGGCCTGAGGAGCTCCTACAATGAG.

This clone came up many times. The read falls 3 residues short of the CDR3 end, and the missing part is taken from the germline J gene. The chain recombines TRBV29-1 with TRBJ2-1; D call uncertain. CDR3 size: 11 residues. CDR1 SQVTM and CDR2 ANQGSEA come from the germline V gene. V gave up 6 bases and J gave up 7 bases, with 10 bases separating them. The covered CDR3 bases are TGCAGCGTCGCGGAGAGAAATGAG. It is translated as CSVAERNE. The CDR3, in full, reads CSVAERNEQFF.